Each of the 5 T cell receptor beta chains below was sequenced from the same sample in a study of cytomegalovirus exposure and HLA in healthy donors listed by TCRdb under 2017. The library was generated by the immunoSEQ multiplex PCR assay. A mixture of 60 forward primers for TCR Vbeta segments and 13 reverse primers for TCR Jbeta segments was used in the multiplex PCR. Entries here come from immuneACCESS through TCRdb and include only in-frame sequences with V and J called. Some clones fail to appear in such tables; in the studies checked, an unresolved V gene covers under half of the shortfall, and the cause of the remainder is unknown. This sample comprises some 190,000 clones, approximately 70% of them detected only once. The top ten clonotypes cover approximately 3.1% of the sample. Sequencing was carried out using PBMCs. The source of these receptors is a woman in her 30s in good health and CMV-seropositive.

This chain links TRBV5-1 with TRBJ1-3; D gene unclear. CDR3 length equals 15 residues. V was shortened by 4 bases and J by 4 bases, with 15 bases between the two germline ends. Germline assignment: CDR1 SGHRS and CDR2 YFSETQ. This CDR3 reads CASSTSWTGGNTIYF. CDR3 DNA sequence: TGCGCCAGCAGCACCTCCTGGACGGGAGGAAACACCATATATTTT. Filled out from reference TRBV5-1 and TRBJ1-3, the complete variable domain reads KAGVTQTPRYLIKTRGQQVTLSCSPISGHRSVSWYQQTPGQGLQFLFEYFSETQRNKGNFPGRFSGRQFSNSRSEMNVSTLELGDSALYLCASSTSWTGGNTIYFGEGSWLTVV.

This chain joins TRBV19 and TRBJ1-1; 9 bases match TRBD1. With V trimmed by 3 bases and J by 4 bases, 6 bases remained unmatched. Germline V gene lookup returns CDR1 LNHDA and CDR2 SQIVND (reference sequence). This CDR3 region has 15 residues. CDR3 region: CASSMLGQGSTEAFF. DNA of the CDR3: TGTGCCAGTAGTATGTTAGGACAGGGGAGCACTGAAGCTTTCTTT.

The CDR3 here is CASSLQATLNTEAFF. The CDR3 DNA sequence: TGCGCCAGCAGCTTACAGGCGACCTTGAACACTGAAGCTTTCTTT. The chain has TRBV5-1 and TRBJ1-1; a weak D match, TRBD1 (5 bases). The germline V gene has CDR1 SGHRS and CDR2 YFSETQ. The V gene lost 2 bases and the J gene lost 0 bases, with 11 bases spanning the gap. This CDR3 comprises 15 residues.

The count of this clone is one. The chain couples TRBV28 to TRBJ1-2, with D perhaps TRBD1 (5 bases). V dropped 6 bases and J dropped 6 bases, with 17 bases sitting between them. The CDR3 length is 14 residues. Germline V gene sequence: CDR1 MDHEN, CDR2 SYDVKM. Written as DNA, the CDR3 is TGTGCCAGCAGGGGGGGGGTGGTCCTGAATGGCTACACCTTC. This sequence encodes CASRGGVVLNGYTF.

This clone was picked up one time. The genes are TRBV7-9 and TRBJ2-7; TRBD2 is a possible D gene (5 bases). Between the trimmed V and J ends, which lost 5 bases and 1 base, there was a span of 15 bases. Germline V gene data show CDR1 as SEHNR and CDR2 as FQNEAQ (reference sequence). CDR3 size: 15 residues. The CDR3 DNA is TGTGCCAGCAGCCCGGAGGAGCAACAGTCCTACGAGCAGTACTTC. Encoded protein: CASSPEEQQSYEQYF.